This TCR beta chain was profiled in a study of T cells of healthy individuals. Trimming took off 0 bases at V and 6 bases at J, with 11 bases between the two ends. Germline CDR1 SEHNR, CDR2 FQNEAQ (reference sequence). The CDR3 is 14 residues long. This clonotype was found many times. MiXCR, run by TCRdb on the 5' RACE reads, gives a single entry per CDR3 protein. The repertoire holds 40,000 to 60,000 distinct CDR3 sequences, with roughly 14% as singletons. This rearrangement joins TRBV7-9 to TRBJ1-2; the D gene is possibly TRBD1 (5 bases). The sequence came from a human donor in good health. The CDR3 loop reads CASSLAAGADGYTF. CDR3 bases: TGTGCCAGCAGCTTAGCAGCCGGGGCTGATGGCTACACCTTC.